This T cell receptor (beta chain) was captured in a study of response to subunit inactivated influenza vaccine. A word on this clonotype: Antigen specificity is unknown.

MiXCR, run by TCRdb on the RT-PCR reads, gives a single entry per CDR3 protein. Of 300,000 to 350,000 distinct CDR3 sequences listed, about 20% are singletons. V dropped 2 bases and J dropped 7 bases, with 12 bases sitting between them. This CDR3 has 14 residues. Germline V gives CDR1 MNHEY, CDR2 SVGEGT. Overall study findings and caveats: A suggestion made by the authors is that each seasonal influenza vaccination recruits few new T cells.

The source is a man aged 45 to 70 who received an inactivated influenza vaccine. The input for sequencing was PBMCs from blood, taken about 20 months after vaccination. The J gene is TRBJ1-5, the V gene TRBV6-2 or TRBV6-3; perhaps TRBD1 as D (6 bases). In DNA form, the CDR3 reads TGTGCCAGCAGTTACGAGGGGGTCAACCAGCCCCAGCATTTT. Translating gives CASSYEGVNQPQHF.